What follows are 9 T cell receptor beta chains derived from one specimen sequenced in a study of cytomegalovirus exposure and HLA in healthy donors. PCR used 60 Vbeta primers and 13 Jbeta primers. Measured with immunoSEQ multiplex PCR; TCRdb has only the in-frame clones, and not every one. The top ten clones hold around 4% of a sample with 130,000 to 150,000 clones, approximately 74% of them seen once. The specimen sequenced was PBMCs. The receptors were sampled from a man younger than 35 in good health and CMV-seropositive.

The chain combines TRBV6-5 with TRBJ1-6; D gene uncertain. This CDR3 is 13 amino acids long. The V end lost 8 bases, the J end lost 6 bases, and 11 bases lay between the germline ends. CDR1 is MNHEY, CDR2 SVGAGI, per germline. DNA of the CDR3: TGTGCCAGCGGGTGGAGCCGTAATTCACCCCTCCACTTT. Its translation: CASGWSRNSPLHF.

The chain carries TRBV27 and TRBJ2-1, with D possibly matching TRBD2 (5 bases). The V end lost 5 bases, the J end lost 0 bases, and 14 bases lay between the germline ends. The CDR3 totals 16 residues. From germline, CDR1 is MNHEY and CDR2 SMNVEV (reference sequence). CDR3 bases: TGTGCCAGCAGTCTCAGTCGGGGTAGCTCCTACAATGAGCAGTTCTTC. Protein product: CASSLSRGSSYNEQFF.

V usage is TRBV18 and J usage is TRBJ2-3; tentative D call: TRBD2 (5 bases). The CDR3 sequence is 14 residues long. V gave up 3 bases and J gave up 7 bases, with 14 bases separating them. Germline assignment: CDR1 KGHSH and CDR2 LQKENI. The CDR3 nucleotides are TGTGCCAGCTCACCCGACCTAGGAGGAAATACGCAGTATTTT. It yields the protein CASSPDLGGNTQYF.

In DNA, the CDR3 is TGTGCCAGCAACCGGGGACTAGTACGCACAGATACGCAGTATTTT. Translating gives CASNRGLVRTDTQYF. This chain links TRBV11-2 with TRBJ2-3; 8 nucleotides match TRBD2. Looked up from germline, CDR1 is SGHAT and CDR2 is FQNNGV. With 7 bases clipped from V and 1 base from J, the junction kept 7 bases outside the gene matches. The CDR3 is made up of 15 amino acids.

CDR3 in DNA: TGTGCCAGTAGTATGGGAGGAGGGAACACTGAAGCTTTCTTT. Protein product: CASSMGGGNTEAFF. This chain uses TRBV19 with TRBJ1-1; D ambiguous. Trimming stripped 3 bases from V and 1 base from J, with 9 bases between. This CDR3 comprises 14 residues. Germline CDR1 is LNHDA and CDR2 is SQIVND (reference sequence).

This chain links TRBV6-5 with TRBJ2-2, with TRBD1 matching 8 bases. Trimming took 11 bases from V and 6 from J; bases not matched to a gene: 11. Germline lookup yields CDR1 MNHEY and CDR2 SVGAGI. The CDR3 is 14 amino acids. The CDR3 DNA reads TGTGCCGGGGGGACAGGCCCCTTATCCGGGGAGCTGTTTTTT. This sequence encodes CAGGTGPLSGELFF.

DNA for the CDR3: TGTGTCCTCGCAGATACGCAGTATTTT. Translation gives CVLADTQYF. J is TRBJ2-3 and V is TRBV7-9; D remains ambiguous. In germline, CDR1 is SEHNR, CDR2 FQNEAQ (reference sequence). CDR3 length: 9 amino acids.

This rearrangement joins TRBV5-1 to TRBJ1-2; D gene uncertain. The CDR3 runs to 16 residues. Trimming took off 0 bases at V and 5 bases at J, with 17 bases between the two ends. Looked up from germline, CDR1 is SGHRS and CDR2 is YFSETQ. The CDR3 loop reads CASSLGSVSTVYGYTF. CDR3 bases: TGCGCCAGCAGCTTGGGGAGTGTCAGTACTGTTTATGGCTACACCTTC.

This clone was detected only once. The DNA of the CDR3 is TGTGCCAGCAGTTTAGCAGGGGCCACTCCTCAGCCCCAGCATTTT. Translated: CASSLAGATPQPQHF. The V and J genes are TRBV6-1 and TRBJ1-5, with a tentative D call TRBD1 (6 bases). Germline loops: CDR1 MNHNS, CDR2 SASEGT. V was trimmed by 5 bases and J by 6 bases, leaving 17 bases between them. The CDR3 sequence is 15 residues long.